This TCR beta chain was identified in a study of T cells in Graves' hyperthyroidism and ophthalmopathy. What was amplified from RNA transcripts were TCR beta CDR3 regions. In the first-round RT-PCR of the TCR CDR3, the HTBI primer set was used. TCRdb re-called the multiplex PCR reads with MiXCR, one entry per CDR3 protein. The profile covers 640,000 or so distinct CDR3 sequences, with 13% to 15% appearing a single time and roughly 6.9% taken by the ten largest. This clonotype was picked up one time. Its antigen is not known. For ophthalmopathy patients, the Clinical Activity Score was at least 3 and the NOSPECS grade at least 4; duration was under 3 months. Clinical symptoms, serum thyroxine and TRAb, thyroid ultrasound and orbital computed tomography together formed the diagnostic basis. Trimming removed 9 bases from V and 3 bases from J, with 12 bases in between. The CDR3 has 13 residues. Germline lookup yields CDR1 MNHEY and CDR2 SMNVEV (reference sequence).

Overall study results and limits: For ophthalmopathy, model prediction preceded onset by a median 6.5 months. A model of 13 V-J features distinguished ophthalmopathy from stable hyperthyroidism.

Sequenced input: blood. The V and J genes are TRBV27 and TRBJ2-1, with D possibly matching TRBD1 (5 bases). The TCR sequence derives from a woman under 30 with Graves' ophthalmopathy. CDR3 DNA sequence: TGTGCCAGAAGCAGGACACTCTACAATGAGCAGTTCTTC. Its protein product is CARSRTLYNEQFF.